Shown below are 5 T cell receptor beta chains from a single sample sequenced in a study of chemoradiotherapy in HPV16-positive cancers. TCRdb keeps only in-frame clones here, not all; method: immunoSEQ multiplex PCR. The sample shows approximately 12,000 clones, roughly nine tenths of them seen only once. Sequencing was performed on blood, taken from a patient who underwent chemoradiotherapy. Receptor source: a human donor with HPV-associated anogenital cancer.

This sequence joins TRBV5-1 and TRBJ1-1; D perhaps matches TRBD1 (6 bases). The CDR3 contains 12 residues. Trimming took off 6 bases at V and 5 bases at J, with 11 bases between the two ends. The germline V gene has CDR1 SGHRS and CDR2 YFSETQ. DNA for the CDR3: TGCGCCAGCAAGGACAGAGCAACTGAAGCTTTCTTT. Amino acid sequence: CASKDRATEAFF.

V is TRBV21-1 and J is TRBJ1-3; the D call TRBD1 from the table was never checked on the DNA. TRBV21-1 is assigned pseudogene status. The CDR3 is 16 residues long. The chain's CDR3 is CASSNPPTAIGNTIYF. Here the CDR3 DNA reads TGTGCCAGCAGCAACCCCCCGACAGCGATCGGAAACACCATATATTTT.

Only one count was recorded for this clone. This chain uses TRBV11-2 with TRBJ2-1; the D gene is possibly TRBD1 (5 bases). There are 15 residues in the CDR3. Germline V CDR1 and CDR2: SGHAT, FQNNGV. Trimming removed 1 base from V and 2 bases from J, with 9 bases in between. The CDR3: CASSLGRDPYNEQFF. CDR3 nucleotides: TGTGCCAGCAGCTTAGGCAGGGATCCCTACAATGAGCAGTTCTTC.

V is TRBV15 and J is TRBJ1-2; the D is unclear. The CDR3 has 16 amino acids. The germline V gene has CDR1 LNHNV and CDR2 YYDKDF (reference sequence). Trimming left V 0 bases short and J 1 base short, with 12 bases between. CDR3: CATSRDRVSVNYGYTF. The CDR3 DNA sequence: TGTGCCACCAGCAGAGATAGGGTCAGTGTTAACTATGGCTACACCTTC.

V and J are TRBV19 and TRBJ2-5; 8 nucleotides line up with TRBD2. Unmatched junction bases numbered 9, after V lost 0 bases and J lost 3 bases. Germline V gives CDR1 LNHDA, CDR2 SQIVND (reference sequence). This CDR3 is 17 amino acids long. The CDR3 loop is CASSIDGAGAAEETQYF. CDR3 in DNA: TGTGCCAGTAGTATAGATGGAGCGGGGGCGGCCGAAGAGACCCAGTACTTC.